This T cell receptor beta chain was sequenced for a study of Tregs in tolerant kidney transplant recipients. Study outcomes and limitations: Findings come from small patient numbers and require larger validation. For some patients, primers changed over time, blocking nucleotide-level comparison.

The V segment lost 0 bases and the J segment 4 bases; nucleotides outside the gene matches: 13. The germline V gene has CDR1 LGHNA and CDR2 YSLEER. The CDR3 spans 18 residues. A remark on this clone: The antigen remains undetermined.

Libraries were prepared by immunoSEQ multiplex PCR; TCRdb keeps only in-frame clonotypes and omits some of them. Altogether 50,000 to 85,000 clones are present, roughly 92% being singletons, with the ten largest covering roughly 9.7%. Source: CD8+ T cells from blood, taken before the transplant. This receptor was taken from a human donor who received a combined kidney and bone marrow transplant. The chain employs TRBV4-3 and TRBJ1-2, with TRBD1 matching over 8 bases. CDR3 bases: TGCGCCAGCAGCCAAGATTCGCGACAGGGGCCGTATGTCTATGGCTACACCTTC. Its translation is CASSQDSRQGPYVYGYTF.